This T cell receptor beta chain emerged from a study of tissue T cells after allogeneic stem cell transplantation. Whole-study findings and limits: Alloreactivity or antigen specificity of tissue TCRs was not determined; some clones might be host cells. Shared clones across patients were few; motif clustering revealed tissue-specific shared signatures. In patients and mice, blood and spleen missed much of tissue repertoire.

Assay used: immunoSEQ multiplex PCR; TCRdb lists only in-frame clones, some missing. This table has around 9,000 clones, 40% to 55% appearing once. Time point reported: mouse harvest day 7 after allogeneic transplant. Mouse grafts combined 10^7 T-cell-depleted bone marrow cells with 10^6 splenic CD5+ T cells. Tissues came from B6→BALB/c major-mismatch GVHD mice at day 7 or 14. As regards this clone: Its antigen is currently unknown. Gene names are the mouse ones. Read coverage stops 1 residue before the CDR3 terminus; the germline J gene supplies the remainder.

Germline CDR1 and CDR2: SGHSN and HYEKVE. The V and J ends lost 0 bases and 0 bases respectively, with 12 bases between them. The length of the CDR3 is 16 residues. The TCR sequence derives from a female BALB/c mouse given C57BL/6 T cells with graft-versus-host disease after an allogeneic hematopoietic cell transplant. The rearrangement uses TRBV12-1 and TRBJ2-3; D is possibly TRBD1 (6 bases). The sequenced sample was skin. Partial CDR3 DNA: TGTGCCAGCTCTCTCCTTTGGGACACTAGTGCAGAAACGCTGTAT. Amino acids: CASSLLWDTSAETLY. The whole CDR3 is CASSLLWDTSAETLYF.